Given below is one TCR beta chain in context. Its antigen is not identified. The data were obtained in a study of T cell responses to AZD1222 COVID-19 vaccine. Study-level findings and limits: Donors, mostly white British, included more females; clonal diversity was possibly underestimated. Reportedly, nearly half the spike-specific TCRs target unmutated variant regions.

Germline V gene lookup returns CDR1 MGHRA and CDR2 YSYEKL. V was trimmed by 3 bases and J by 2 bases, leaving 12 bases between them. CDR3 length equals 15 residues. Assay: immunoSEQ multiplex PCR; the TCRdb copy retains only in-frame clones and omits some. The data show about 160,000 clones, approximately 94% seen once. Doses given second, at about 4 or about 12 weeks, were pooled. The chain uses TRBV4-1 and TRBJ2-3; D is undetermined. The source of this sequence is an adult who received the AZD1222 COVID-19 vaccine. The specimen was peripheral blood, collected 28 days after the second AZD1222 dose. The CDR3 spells CASSQNLAPTDTQYF. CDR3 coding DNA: TGCGCCAGCAGCCAGAATCTGGCACCCACAGATACGCAGTATTTT.